One and the same sample provided the 31 T cell receptor beta chains below, sequenced in a study of beta chain features in type 1 diabetes. General observations from the study: Type 1 diabetes patients had TCRB CDR3s that were shorter (moderately but significantly so) in all four CD4+ subsets.

The entirety of the isolated RNA underwent reverse transcription, so expressed TCRB transcripts were sequenced. Libraries were prepared by immunoSEQ multiplex PCR; TCRdb keeps only in-frame clonotypes and omits some of them. The sample yields hundreds of thousands of clones, roughly 12% seen once. No antigen is known for these receptors. Sequenced input: naive CD4+ T cells from blood. These receptors came from a woman between 18 and 30 years old with type 1 diabetes.

This clone was counted only a few times. V is TRBV4-2 and J is TRBJ2-7; maybe TRBD2 (6 bases). The CDR3 length is 14 residues. Deletions cut 4 bases from V and 3 bases from J, with 13 bases between. Germline V gene data show CDR1 as LGHNA and CDR2 as YNFKEQ. CDR3 DNA sequence: TGTGCCAGCAGCCCCCCTGAGCGGGTCTACGAGCAGTACTTC. Amino acid sequence: CASSPPERVYEQYF.

The chain is built from TRBV7-9 and TRBJ2-5, with TRBD1 matching over 7 bases. CDR1 SEHNR and CDR2 FQNEAQ come from the germline V gene (reference sequence). This CDR3 region has 13 residues. With 7 bases clipped from V and 4 bases from J, the junction kept 6 bases outside the gene matches. CDR3 amino acids: CASNRQGLETQYF. The CDR3, as DNA: TGTGCCAGCAACCGACAGGGCCTAGAGACCCAGTACTTC.

The rearrangement links TRBV30 to TRBJ2-7; TRBD2 is a possible D gene (6 bases). Trimming shortened V by 1 base and J by 0 bases, and 13 bases separated the two germline ends. Germline CDR1 GTSNPN, CDR2 SVGIG (reference sequence). This CDR3 has 15 residues. CDR3 sequence reads: CAWSEGGESSYEQYF. The DNA for the CDR3 is TGTGCCTGGAGTGAAGGAGGGGAAAGCTCCTACGAGCAGTACTTC. Full variable domain (rest looked up from reference TRBV30 and TRBJ2-7): SQTIHQWPATLVQPVGSPLSLECTVEGTSNPNLYWYRQAAGRGLQLLFYSVGIGQISSEVPQNLSASRPQDRQFILSSKKLLLSDSGFYLCAWSEGGESSYEQYFGPGTRLTVT.

This clone came up a few times. The gene calls are TRBV5-4 and TRBJ2-1; perhaps TRBD1 as D (5 bases). CDR1 is SGHNT, CDR2 YYREEE, per germline (reference sequence). Between the trimmed V and J ends, which lost 2 bases and 0 bases, there was a span of 9 bases. The CDR3 has 15 residues. The CDR3 reads CASSFKGRSYNEQFF. Written as DNA, the CDR3 is TGTGCCAGCAGCTTTAAGGGGCGCTCCTACAATGAGCAGTTCTTC.

This clone turned up a few times. This chain joins TRBV28 and TRBJ2-7, with 13 nucleotides matching TRBD2. The ends lost 5 bases at V and 3 bases at J; junction bases unmatched: 7. Germline V gene sequence: CDR1 MDHEN, CDR2 SYDVKM. The CDR3 length is 16 residues. The CDR3 DNA sequence: TGTGCCAGCAGTCTCACGACTAGCGGGAGGTTCTACGAGCAGTACTTC. It yields the protein CASSLTTSGRFYEQYF.

Remarks on this clone: In the same sample, other DNA sequences code for this CDR3. The chain recombines TRBV30 with TRBJ2-5; D is ambiguous. The CDR3 length is 11 residues. Germline assignment: CDR1 GTSNPN and CDR2 SVGIG (reference sequence). The V end lost 3 bases, the J end lost 5 bases, and 7 bases lay between the germline ends. Here the CDR3 reads CAWSPRETQYF. In DNA form, the CDR3 reads TGTGCCTGGAGCCCTCGTGAGACCCAGTACTTC.

V usage is TRBV7-2 and J usage is TRBJ2-1, with 11 nucleotides matching TRBD1. From germline, CDR1 is SGHTA and CDR2 FQGNSA. The trim removed 4 bases at V and 5 bases at J, leaving 1 base unmatched. The CDR3 is made up of 14 amino acids. The CDR3 coding sequence is TGTGCCAGCAGCTCGGACAGGGGGCACAATGAGCAGTTCTTC. Its translation is CASSSDRGHNEQFF.

V and J are TRBV28 and TRBJ1-2, with TRBD1 identical over 7 bases. V trimming: 2 bases; J trimming: 6 bases; junction bases outside the gene matches: 9. The germline CDR1 and CDR2 sequences are MDHEN and SYDVKM. The CDR3 totals 15 residues. The CDR3 protein is CASSLPDRVVDGYTF. Written as DNA, the CDR3 is TGTGCCAGCAGTTTACCTGACAGGGTCGTTGATGGCTACACCTTC.

The CDR3 spells CASSKGRGRSGPQHF. The DNA of the CDR3 is TGTGCCAGCAGCAAAGGGCGAGGGCGAAGCGGGCCCCAGCATTTT. This chain uses TRBV21-1 with TRBJ1-5. TRBV21-1 is termed a pseudogene. The CDR3 has 15 residues.

This clone was counted between two and nine times. The gene calls are TRBV30 and TRBJ2-3; 14 bases align to TRBD2. The CDR3 length is 13 residues. In germline, CDR1 is GTSNPN, CDR2 SVGIG (reference sequence). Germline trimming cut 7 bases from V and 6 bases from J; bases unmatched to any gene: 3. The CDR3 DNA follows: TGTGCCTCGGGACTAGCGGGAGCGGATACGCAGTATTTT. It specifies CASGLAGADTQYF.

This clone was seen more than once but under ten times. The chain uses TRBV30 and TRBJ1-1; D ambiguous. Germline V lookup: CDR1 GTSNPN, CDR2 SVGIG (reference sequence). V lost 0 bases and J 4 bases, leaving 12 bases between the germline ends. CDR3 size: 14 residues. In DNA, the CDR3 is TGTGCCTGGAGTGTCTTTTCGGAGGCCACTGAAGCTTTCTTT. Protein: CAWSVFSEATEAFF.

This clone has a handful of counts. The chain employs TRBV13 and TRBJ2-7; a weak D match, TRBD1 (5 bases). Trimming removed 4 bases from V and 3 bases from J, with 7 bases in between. This CDR3 spans 12 amino acids. Germline V gene data show CDR1 as PRHDT and CDR2 as FYEKMQ (reference sequence). The CDR3: CASSSRVYEQYF. CDR3 nucleotide sequence: TGTGCCAGCAGCTCCAGGGTCTACGAGCAGTACTTC.

This sequence joins TRBV6-6 and TRBJ2-3; TRBD1 matches 7 bases. Germline CDR1 is MNHNY and CDR2 is SVGAGI (reference sequence). The CDR3 covers 15 residues. J gave up 2 bases and V 6 bases, and 8 bases lay outside the gene matches. The CDR3: CASSREGTATDTQYF. In DNA, the CDR3 is TGTGCCAGCAGCCGAGAAGGGACAGCCACAGATACGCAGTATTTT.

This chain uses TRBV30 with TRBJ2-5, with 10 bases that match TRBD2. CDR3 size: 13 residues. Per the germline V gene, CDR1 is GTSNPN and CDR2 is SVGIG (reference sequence). V gave up 5 bases and J gave up 4 bases; unmatched junction bases: 4. CDR3 bases: TGTGCCTGGGTAGCGGGAGGTGGAGAGACCCAGTACTTC. Translation gives CAWVAGGGETQYF.

This clone was picked up a small number of times. The chain employs TRBV5-4 and TRBJ1-1; perhaps TRBD1 as D (6 bases). Germline CDR1 reads SGHNT; CDR2 reads YYREEE (reference sequence). Trimming removed 4 bases from V and 2 bases from J, with 15 bases in between. This CDR3 has 15 amino acids. The CDR3 is CASSGPGQINTEAFF. The CDR3, as DNA: TGTGCCAGCAGCGGACCGGGACAAATAAACACTGAAGCTTTCTTT.

V usage is TRBV21-1 and J usage is TRBJ2-7; the DNA was not compared with TRBD1, the D call given in the table. TRBV21-1 is a pseudogene locus. CDR3 length: 13 amino acids. CDR3 bases: TGTGCCAGCAGCAACCGGGACAGGGGGTTGCAGTACTTC. This sequence encodes CASSNRDRGLQYF.

The chain employs TRBV4-3 and TRBJ1-2, with D hard to call. CDR3 size: 14 residues. Trimming removed 0 bases from V and 4 bases from J, with 9 bases in between. The germline CDR1 and CDR2 sequences are LGHNA and YSLEER. As DNA, the CDR3 is TGCGCCAGCAGCCAAGATCCTAACCCCTATGGCTACACCTTC. Translation gives CASSQDPNPYGYTF.

This clone was observed a few times. The chain employs TRBV4-3 and TRBJ2-5; 10 nucleotides agree with TRBD1. The germline V gene encodes CDR1 LGHNA and CDR2 YSLEER. Trimming removed 0 bases from V and 5 bases from J; junction bases left unmatched: 6. The CDR3 has 16 amino acids. DNA for the CDR3: TGCGCCAGCAGCCAAGACACGGGACAGGGGTACGAGACCCAGTACTTC. Translation: CASSQDTGQGYETQYF.

This clone was seen only a few times. The chain combines TRBV11-2 with TRBJ1-1, with D uncertain. The CDR3 sequence is 12 residues long. The germline CDR1 and CDR2 sequences are SGHAT and FQNNGV. The germline V and J ends were trimmed by 1 base and 9 bases, with 9 bases remaining between them. The CDR3 region has the DNA TGTGCCAGCAGCTTAGTGACGGGGAAAGCTTTCTTT. Its translation is CASSLVTGKAFF.

The V call is TRBV18, the J call TRBJ2-7; D call uncertain. The CDR3 totals 13 residues. Trimming stripped 2 bases from V and 4 bases from J, with 9 bases between. The germline gives CDR1 KGHSH, CDR2 LQKENI. The CDR3 DNA is TGTGCCAGCTCACCAGCTGACAAGTACGAGCAGTACTTC. Amino acids: CASSPADKYEQYF. The full variable domain, its missing parts supplied by reference TRBV18 and TRBJ2-7, is NAGVMQNPRHLVRRRGQEARLRCSPMKGHSHVYWYRQLPEEGLKFMVYLQKENIIDESGMPKERFSAEFPKEGPSILRIQQVVRGDSAAYFCASSPADKYEQYFGPGTRLTVT.

V usage is TRBV29-1 and J usage is TRBJ1-1; D unclear. The CDR3 has 17 amino acids. Germline V lookup: CDR1 SQVTM, CDR2 ANQGSEA. Trimming took 8 bases from V and 1 from J, leaving 26 bases between them. For the CDR3, the DNA is TGCAGCATTACGAAACCGGCATGGGAGAGGAAGAACACTGAAGCTTTCTTT. It yields the protein CSITKPAWERKNTEAFF. The full variable domain, rest sourced from reference TRBV29-1 and TRBJ1-1, is SAVISQKPSRDICQRGTSLTIQCQVDSQVTMMFWYRQQPGQSLTLIATANQGSEATYESGFVIDKFPISRPNLTFSTLTVSNMSPEDSSIYLCSITKPAWERKNTEAFFGQGTRLTVV.

This clone occurred a few times. V gene TRBV9 combines with J gene TRBJ1-1; 8 nucleotides line up with TRBD1. The germline V gene has CDR1 SGDLS and CDR2 YYNGEE. This CDR3 is built from 18 residues. Trimming took 0 bases from V and 0 from J; bases not matched to a gene: 10. The CDR3 DNA follows: TGTGCCAGCAGCGTAGACCCTAGGACAGGGATATTGAACACTGAAGCTTTCTTT. This gives the protein CASSVDPRTGILNTEAFF. Variable domain in full (rest from reference TRBV9 and TRBJ1-1): DSGVTQTPKHLITATGQRVTLRCSPRSGDLSVYWYQQSLDQGLQFLIQYYNGEERAKGNILERFSAQQFPDLHSELNLSSLELGDSALYFCASSVDPRTGILNTEAFFGQGTRLTVV.

This clone has a handful of counts. The chain is built from TRBV9 and TRBJ2-4; D is possibly TRBD1 (6 bases). V lost 3 bases to trimming and J lost 0 bases, with 10 bases between them. Germline-derived CDR1 and CDR2 are SGDLS and YYNGEE. The CDR3 runs 15 residues. The CDR3 protein is CASSEGQLAKNIQYF. The CDR3 DNA reads TGTGCCAGCAGCGAGGGACAACTAGCCAAAAACATTCAGTACTTC.

The J gene is TRBJ1-2, the V gene TRBV27; D perhaps matches TRBD1 (5 bases). V was clipped by 5 bases and J by 3 bases, with 13 bases between them. The CDR3 length is 14 residues. The germline gives CDR1 MNHEY, CDR2 SMNVEV (reference sequence). Here the CDR3 DNA reads TGTGCCAGCAGTGCGCAGGGAAAATACTATGGCTACACCTTC. This codes for CASSAQGKYYGYTF.

This chain links TRBV27 with TRBJ1-2; 8 bases agree with TRBD1. CDR3 size: 13 residues. The junction had 9 bases not matched to a gene; V was cut back by 7 bases and J by 8 bases. Germline lookup yields CDR1 MNHEY and CDR2 SMNVEV (reference sequence). The CDR3 region is CASTRTGSWGYTF. The CDR3 coding sequence is TGTGCCAGCACCCGGACAGGGTCGTGGGGCTACACCTTC.

A few counts support this clone. The J gene is TRBJ2-1, the V gene TRBV15; D uncertain. Germline assignment: CDR1 LNHNV and CDR2 YYDKDF (reference sequence). The CDR3 contains 14 residues. The germline V and J ends were trimmed by 3 bases and 4 bases, with 10 bases remaining between them. The CDR3 sequence: CATSRVGLYNEQFF. The CDR3 DNA is TGTGCCACCAGCAGGGTGGGCCTTTACAATGAGCAGTTCTTC.

This chain uses TRBV5-6 with TRBJ1-2; D remains ambiguous. Trimming cost V 3 bases and J 3 bases, with 9 bases left between them. There are 13 residues in the CDR3. The germline CDR1 and CDR2 sequences are SGHDT and YYEEEE. The CDR3 loop is CASSSSDYYGYTF. The DNA for the CDR3 is TGTGCCAGCAGCTCTAGCGATTACTATGGCTACACCTTC.

This chain connects TRBV9 to TRBJ2-7; 8 bases line up with TRBD2. Germline values: CDR1 SGDLS, CDR2 YYNGEE. The CDR3 runs 13 residues. The V segment lost 4 bases and the J segment 7 bases; nucleotides outside the gene matches: 7. The DNA of the CDR3 is TGTGCCAGCAGCCCGGGACTAGGTCTTGAGCAGTACTTC. It is translated as CASSPGLGLEQYF.

This chain uses TRBV7-9 with TRBJ2-7, with D uncertain. This CDR3 spans 15 amino acids. Trimming removed 0 bases from V and 0 bases from J, with 9 bases in between. The germline V gene has CDR1 SEHNR and CDR2 FQNEAQ (reference sequence). The CDR3 is CASSLAGLSSYEQYF. The CDR3 DNA follows: TGTGCCAGCAGCTTAGCTGGTCTCAGCTCCTACGAGCAGTACTTC. The full variable domain, rest sourced from reference TRBV7-9 and TRBJ2-7, is DTGVSQNPRHKITKRGQNVTFRCDPISEHNRLYWYRQTLGQGPEFLTYFQNEAQLEKSRLLSDRFSAERPKGSFSTLEIQRTEQGDSAMYLCASSLAGLSSYEQYFGPGTRLTVT.

The chain is built from TRBV28 and TRBJ2-1; D perhaps matches TRBD1 (5 bases). Germline CDR1 and CDR2: MDHEN and SYDVKM. The V gene lost 6 bases and the J gene lost 10 bases, with 13 bases spanning the gap. The CDR3 runs to 12 residues. The DNA for the CDR3 is TGTGCCAGCAGAGGGCAGGGATGGGAGCAGTTCTTC. Protein sequence: CASRGQGWEQFF.

This clone was observed a few times. The chain couples TRBV4-1 to TRBJ2-7, with 9 positions matching TRBD1. Germline-derived CDR1 and CDR2 are MGHRA and YSYEKL. The length of the CDR3 is 15 residues. V shed 2 bases, J shed 6 bases, and the junction held 8 bases outside the gene matches. CDR3: CASSQQQGAPFEQYF. CDR3 sequence (DNA): TGCGCCAGCAGCCAACAACAGGGGGCCCCTTTCGAGCAGTACTTC.